This is a list of T cell receptor beta chains from one sample in a study of Ad26.COV2.S vaccination and SARS-CoV-2 variants. Some clones are missing from TCRdb's copy, which holds only in-frame ones; the method was immunoSEQ multiplex PCR. The table shows 300,000 to 400,000 clones, with around 87% occurring only once. This sample comprised peripheral blood, obtained in a trial of Ad26.COV2.S vaccine versus placebo. Receptor source: a person aged 18-65 years who received the Ad26.COV2.S COVID-19 vaccine or a placebo. Both conserved end residues are part of each CDR3. The D gene is left open where the match is weak. The size field is filled for only some rows; it gives once, few, many or a size class.

CDR3	DNA	V	J	size	D
CASSGLPGGTEAFF	TGTGCCAGCAGCGGACTACCCGGGGGCACTGAAGCTTTCTTT	TRBV14	TRBJ1-1	once	NA
CASSLDSHSYGYTF	TGCGCCAGCAGCTTGGACAGCCACTCCTATGGCTACACCTTC	TRBV5-1	TRBJ1-2	NA	NA
CASTLVLNEQFF	TGTGCCAGCACCCTTGTCCTCAATGAGCAGTTCTTC	TRBV2	TRBJ2-1	few	NA
CASSYTSGTGGTEAFF	TGTGCCAGCAGTTACACATCCGGGACAGGGGGCACTGAAGCTTTCTTT	TRBV6-5	TRBJ1-1	NA	TRBD1
CANSPDPGIGSNQPQHF	TGTGCCAACTCCCCCGACCCGGGGATAGGGAGCAATCAGCCCCAGCATTTT	TRBV5-8	TRBJ1-5	NA	NA
CASSYGRNNEKLFF	TGTGCCAGCAGTTACGGACGGAATAATGAAAAACTGTTTTTT	TRBV6-5	TRBJ1-4	once	NA
CASSLDPYLRPTLANTGELFF	TGTGCCAGCAGTTTAGACCCTTACCTCAGGCCTACCCTCGCGAACACCGGGGAGCTGTTTTTT	TRBV28	TRBJ2-2	NA	NA
CATRQTNQPQHF	TGCGCCACCCGACAGACTAATCAGCCCCAGCATTTT	TRBV10-2	TRBJ1-5	NA	NA
CASRGTGGTNEKLFF	TGTGCCAGCAGGGGGACAGGGGGTACTAATGAAAAACTGTTTTTT	TRBV6-5	TRBJ1-4	few	TRBD1
CASSRGIGYGYTF	TGTGCCAGCAGCCGGGGGATTGGCTATGGCTACACCTTC	TRBV6-5	TRBJ1-2	NA	NA
CASSFQSTAGSTDTQYF	TGTGCCAGCAGCTTCCAGAGCACAGCGGGGAGCACAGATACGCAGTATTTT	TRBV7-2	TRBJ2-3	NA	TRBD2
CASSLGGQNYGYTF	TGTGCCAGCAGCTTAGGGGGACAAAACTATGGCTACACCTTC	TRBV7-9	TRBJ1-2	NA	NA
CASSESTGTPEGNQPQHF	TGCGCCAGCAGTGAGTCGACTGGGACACCCGAGGGGAATCAGCCCCAGCATTTT	TRBV10-1	TRBJ1-5	NA	NA
CASSLPGTSGGALETQYF	TGTGCCAGCAGCTTACCCGGGACTAGCGGGGGAGCTTTGGAGACCCAGTACTTC	TRBV7-6	TRBJ2-5	once	TRBD2
CASTITGDRSPLHF	TGTGCCAGCACTATCACAGGGGATCGGTCACCCCTCCACTTT	TRBV2	TRBJ1-6	NA	TRBD1
CASSAGGSGELFF	TGTGCCAGCAGCGCCGGGGGATCCGGGGAGCTGTTTTTT	TRBV2	TRBJ2-2	once	NA
CASSLRTGGNYGYTF	TGCGCCAGCAGCTTGCGGACAGGGGGCAACTATGGCTACACCTTC	TRBV5-1	TRBJ1-2	NA	TRBD1
CASSRGSSNQPQHF	TGTGCCAGCAGTCGGGGGTCTAGCAATCAGCCCCAGCATTTT	TRBV27	TRBJ1-5	NA	NA
CATAGGYNQPQHF	TGTGCCACCGCTGGAGGGTATAATCAGCCCCAGCATTTT	TRBV24-1	TRBJ1-5	NA	NA
CATSDLQGQQGYTF	TGTGCCACCAGTGATTTGCAAGGCCAGCAGGGCTACACCTTC	TRBV24-1	TRBJ1-2	NA	NA
CASSDRLAIAKNIQYF	TGTGCCAGCAGTGACAGGCTGGCTATAGCCAAAAACATTCAGTACTTC	TRBV2	TRBJ2-4	NA	NA
CASSQAGTDPGEKLFF	TGTGCCAGCAGCCAAGCTGGGACAGATCCTGGTGAAAAACTGTTTTTT	TRBV4-2	TRBJ1-4	NA	TRBD1
CASSPGGNRLRGYTF	TGTGCCAGTAGCCCCGGGGGAAATCGCTTGAGGGGCTACACCTTC	TRBV19	TRBJ1-2	NA	NA
CASSKEGEVGLYNEQFF	TGTGCCAGCAGCAAAGAGGGGGAGGTGGGATTGTACAATGAGCAGTTCTTC	TRBV21-1	TRBJ2-1	NA	NA
CASSGTSGSSDEQFF	TGTGCCAGCAGTGGGACTAGCGGGAGCTCAGATGAGCAGTTCTTC	TRBV2	TRBJ2-1	once	TRBD2
CASSSQPVYNEKLFF	TGTGCCAGCAGTTCTCAACCTGTTTATAATGAAAAACTGTTTTTT	TRBV6-5	TRBJ1-4	few	NA
CASSYSRGLDYGYTF	TGTGCCAGCAGTTACTCGAGGGGGCTGGACTATGGCTACACCTTC	TRBV6-5	TRBJ1-2	NA	TRBD1
CATSRDRGPNYGYTF	TGTGCCACCAGCAGGGACCGGGGGCCTAACTATGGCTACACCTTC	TRBV15	TRBJ1-2	NA	NA
CASSARQSNQPQHF	TGTGCCAGCTCAGCCCGACAAAGCAATCAGCCCCAGCATTTT	TRBV6-5	TRBJ1-5	NA	NA
CASSLRGVAYEQYF	TGTGCCAGCAGCTTAAGGGGGGTCGCCTACGAGCAGTACTTC	TRBV11-2	TRBJ2-7	NA	NA
CATSDFRYTQYF	TGTGCCACCAGTGATTTTCGGTATACGCAGTATTTT	TRBV24-1	TRBJ2-3	NA	NA
CASSSATAGVGANVLTF	TGTGCCAGCAGCTCAGCGACGGCCGGGGTGGGGGCCAACGTCCTGACTTTC	TRBV7-9	TRBJ2-6	NA	NA
CASFLLAPGNEQFF	TGTGCCAGTTTTCTTCTTGCCCCGGGGAATGAGCAGTTCTTC	TRBV2	TRBJ2-1	NA	NA
CASSVHTGTANYGYTF	TGTGCCAGCAGTGTCCACACCGGGACAGCTAACTATGGCTACACCTTC	TRBV6-1	TRBJ1-2	NA	TRBD1
CASSAPRLAGGTDTQYF	TGTGCCAGCAGCGCACCTCGACTAGCGGGGGGCACAGATACGCAGTATTTT	TRBV7-9	TRBJ2-3	NA	TRBD2
CASSRQPRPGAYGYTF	TGCGCCAGCAGCCGTCAACCTAGACCCGGGGCCTATGGCTACACCTTC	TRBV23-1	TRBJ1-2	few	NA
CASSYWQQPGNEQYF	TGTGCCAGCAGTTACTGGCAACAACCGGGAAACGAGCAGTACTTC	TRBV6-2/TRBV6-3	TRBJ2-7	few	NA
CATSGGGNQPQHF	TGTGCCACCTCTGGAGGGGGCAATCAGCCCCAGCATTTT	TRBV19	TRBJ1-5	once	NA
CASSFSNQPQHF	TGTGCCAGTAGTTTCTCTAATCAGCCCCAGCATTTT	TRBV19	TRBJ1-5	few	NA
CASSQEGRQASYEQYF	TGCGCCAGCAGCCAAGAGGGGAGACAGGCCTCCTACGAGCAGTACTTC	TRBV4-1	TRBJ2-7	NA	NA
CASRGSSGSPLHF	TGTGCCAGTAGGGGGAGTTCGGGTTCACCCCTCCACTTT	TRBV19	TRBJ1-6	NA	NA
CASSPTWTEVNTEAFF	TGTGCCAGCAGCCCAACCTGGACAGAAGTGAACACTGAAGCTTTCTTT	TRBV7-2	TRBJ1-1	NA	NA
CASSSSGGHSYNEQFF	TGTGCCAGCAGCTCTAGCGGGGGGCACTCCTACAATGAGCAGTTCTTC	TRBV5-4	TRBJ2-1	NA	TRBD2
CASSQDLITEAFF	TGCGCCAGCAGCCAAGATTTGATCACTGAAGCTTTCTTT	TRBV4-1	TRBJ1-1	NA	NA
CAWSRATGNTIYF	TGTGCCTGGAGTAGGGCAACGGGGAACACCATATATTTT	TRBV30	TRBJ1-3	NA	NA
CASSYRDRDVNTIYF	TGTGCCAGCAGCTACCGGGACAGGGACGTAAACACCATATATTTT	TRBV5-6	TRBJ1-3	NA	TRBD1
CATSRQGSGYTF	TGTGCCACCAGTCGACAGGGATCTGGCTACACCTTC	TRBV15	TRBJ1-2	NA	TRBD1
CASSYSSGTGEDEQYF	TGTGCCAGCAGTTACTCATCCGGGACAGGGGAGGACGAGCAGTACTTC	TRBV6-5	TRBJ2-7	NA	TRBD1
CASTRTSGGAPNEQFF	TGTGCCAGTACCCGGACTAGCGGGGGGGCCCCCAATGAGCAGTTCTTC	TRBV19	TRBJ2-1	NA	TRBD2
CASSEGAGSYEQYF	TGTGCCAGCAGTGAAGGGGCAGGCTCCTACGAGCAGTACTTC	TRBV2	TRBJ2-7	once	NA
CASRENSGNTIYF	TGCGCCAGCAGGGAAAACTCTGGAAACACCATATATTTT	TRBV4-1	TRBJ1-3	NA	NA
CASTEGGRPNREQYF	TGTGCCAGCACTGAAGGGGGCCGTCCGAATCGGGAGCAGTACTTC	TRBV6-1	TRBJ2-7	NA	TRBD1
CASSFLREEQYF	TGCGCCAGCAGCTTTCTCAGGGAGGAGCAGTACTTC	TRBV5-1	TRBJ2-7	NA	NA
CASRGDGWDEKLFF	TGTGCCAGCAGGGGCGACGGGTGGGATGAAAAACTGTTTTTT	TRBV7-9	TRBJ1-4	NA	NA
CASSSTGGQFF	TGTGCCAGCAGCTCGACAGGGGGACAGTTCTTC	TRBV5-6	TRBJ2-1	few	TRBD1
CASSPRQGWSYEQYF	TGTGCCAGTAGTCCTCGCCAGGGGTGGTCCTACGAGCAGTACTTC	TRBV19	TRBJ2-7	few	NA
CASSRTATNEKLFF	TGTGCCAGCAGCCGGACAGCAACTAATGAAAAACTGTTTTTT	TRBV14	TRBJ1-4	NA	NA